These 6 T cell receptor beta chains share one sample of origin, sequenced in a study of blood T cell repertoires in COVID-19. Method: immunoSEQ multiplex PCR; TCRdb's copy keeps in-frame clones and lacks some. The sample shows around 220,000 clones, around 88% of them seen only once. Sequenced input: peripheral blood. Every receptor here comes from a man aged 18 to 35 with active or convalescent COVID-19.

V and J are TRBV5-6 and TRBJ2-7; weak D call: TRBD1 (5 bases). CDR3 length: 13 residues. With 0 bases removed from V and 3 bases from J, the gap between germline ends came to 7 bases. CDR1 is SGHDT and CDR2 is YYEEEE in the germline V gene. The CDR3 sequence is CASSLATGYEQYF. As DNA, the CDR3 is TGTGCCAGCAGCTTGGCCACAGGCTACGAGCAGTACTTC.

The V gene is TRBV3-1 (or the pseudogene TRBV3-2), the J gene TRBJ2-2; D remains ambiguous. Germline CDR1 and CDR2: LGHDT and YNNKEL (reference sequence). This CDR3 spans 17 amino acids. The ends were cut back, 1 base at V and 0 bases at J, with 12 bases in the middle. CDR3 sequence reads: CASSQVLPSANTGELFF. The CDR3 coding sequence is TGTGCCAGCAGCCAAGTACTCCCGAGCGCGAACACCGGGGAGCTGTTTTTT.

The chain is built from TRBV19 and TRBJ1-2; 8 bases map to TRBD1. The CDR3 is made up of 15 amino acids. Germline V lookup: CDR1 LNHDA, CDR2 SQIVND (reference sequence). V gave up 8 bases and J gave up 4 bases; unmatched junction bases: 12. The CDR3 reads CASRRQGPTPYGYTF. As DNA, the CDR3 is TGTGCCAGTCGAAGACAGGGGCCGACCCCCTATGGCTACACCTTC.

This chain joins TRBV29-1 and TRBJ1-5, with 9 bases aligning to TRBD1. This CDR3 has 13 amino acids. Per germline, CDR1 SQVTM and CDR2 ANQGSEA. Unmatched junction bases numbered 5, after V lost 6 bases and J lost 5 bases. This CDR3 is CSVGGQGYQPQHF. Written as DNA, the CDR3 is TGCAGCGTGGGTGGACAGGGGTATCAGCCCCAGCATTTT.

This rearrangement joins TRBV2 to TRBJ2-3; D may be TRBD2 (5 bases). This CDR3 has 17 residues. V dropped 5 bases and J dropped 2 bases, with 20 bases sitting between them. The germline V gene has CDR1 SNHLY and CDR2 FYNNEI. The CDR3 protein is CASSTVSGMLFTDTQYF. CDR3 nucleotide sequence: TGTGCCAGCAGTACCGTGTCGGGGATGTTATTCACAGATACGCAGTATTTT.

The chain employs TRBV6-4 and TRBJ2-1; 7 bases are shared with TRBD1. This CDR3 has 16 amino acids. After removal of 6 bases from V and 0 bases from J, the junction contained 8 bases not matched to a gene. In germline, CDR1 is MRHNA, CDR2 SNTAGT. The CDR3 spells CASSDSGQTSYNEQFF. Written as DNA, the CDR3 is TGTGCCAGCAGCGATTCGGGACAGACCTCCTACAATGAGCAGTTCTTC.